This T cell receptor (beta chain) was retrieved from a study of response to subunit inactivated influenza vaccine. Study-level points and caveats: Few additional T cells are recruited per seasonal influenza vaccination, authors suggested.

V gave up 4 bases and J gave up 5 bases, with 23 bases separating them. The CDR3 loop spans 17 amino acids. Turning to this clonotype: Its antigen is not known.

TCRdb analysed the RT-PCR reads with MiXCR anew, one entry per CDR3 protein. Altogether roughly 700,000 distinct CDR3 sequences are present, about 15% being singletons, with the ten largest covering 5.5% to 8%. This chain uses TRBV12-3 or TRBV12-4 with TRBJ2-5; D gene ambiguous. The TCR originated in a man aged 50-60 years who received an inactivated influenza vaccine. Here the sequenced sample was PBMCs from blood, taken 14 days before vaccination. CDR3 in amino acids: CASSSNRFGPPVETQYF. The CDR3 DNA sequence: TGTGCCAGCAGTTCAAACAGATTCGGACCGCCTGTTGAGACCCAGTACTTC.